The present TCR beta chain was sequenced within a study of shared clonotypes between healthy human individuals. The overall study: The donor group consisted of a couple of women and three men, aged 18 to 49.

TCRdb's table, derived via immunoSEQ multiplex PCR, lists solely in-frame clones and lacks some. The data show 1.4 million or so clones, around 98.5% seen once. Overall study findings and caveats: Naive CD4 clonotypes were shared across a few donors at 4.5% to 6.5%. Large depth notwithstanding, sorted-subset sequencing proved incomplete by rarefaction. Naive subsets usually exceeded memory subsets in estimated richness.

Germline V gene sequence: CDR1 SGHTS, CDR2 YDEGEE. The CDR3 is 14 residues long. V dropped 2 bases and J dropped 6; count of bases not matched to a gene: 7. About this clone itself: Its antigen is not identified.

This receptor was taken from a young man in good health. The chain links TRBV5-8 to TRBJ2-7; 8 nucleotides line up with TRBD1. The specimen was naive CD4+ T cells sorted from blood. Sample subset: CD45RA+ positively selected. The CDR3 coding sequence is TGTGCCAGCAGCTTTGGACAGGGCGAGGGCGAGCAGTACTTC. This encodes CASSFGQGEGEQYF.